This TCR beta chain was recorded in a study of T cells after yellow fever vaccination. This clonotype was observed a handful of times. By 5'RACE template switching, TCR cDNA was produced, with a universal primer site and UMIs added in the process. TCRdb fed the 5' RACE reads into MiXCR, producing one record per CDR3 protein. The sample has 200,000 or so distinct CDR3 sequences, roughly 6.2% seen once. V lost 0 bases to trimming and J lost 7 bases, with 13 bases between them. The length of the CDR3 is 15 residues. Germline CDR1 reads LNHNV; CDR2 reads YYDKDF (reference sequence). The sequenced sample was CD4+ T cells sorted from PBMCs, obtained on the day of the yellow fever booster vaccination. The chain recombines TRBV15 with TRBJ2-1; weak D call: TRBD2 (5 bases). This receptor was identified in a man aged 25-40 years who received the YFV17D yellow fever vaccine. CDR3 amino acids: CATSRDRTQPNEQFF. CDR3 nucleotides: TGTGCCACCAGCAGAGATAGGACTCAACCGAATGAGCAGTTCTTC.